Listed below are T cell receptor beta chains from one sample, sequenced in a study of blood T cell repertoires in COVID-19. Using immunoSEQ multiplex PCR, the repertoire was profiled, and TCRdb retains in-frame clones only, with some absent. The sample has tens of thousands of clones; just under 85% are singletons. Sample: peripheral blood. Receptors originate from a human donor with acute or convalescent COVID-19. The donor label of this sample is uncertain. The CDR3 runs from the conserved cysteine through the conserved F or W. The D gene is left open where the match is weak. The size of a clone is reported for some rows only, either as once, few or many, or as a class for expanded clones.

clone size: .
J gene: TRBJ1-5
V gene: TRBV6-6
D gene: .
CDR3 protein: CASSYSLQGGQPQHF
CDR3 DNA: TGTGCCAGCAGTTACTCTCTCCAGGGTGGTCAGCCCCAGCATTTT

clone size: .
J gene: TRBJ1-2
V gene: TRBV27
D gene: TRBD1
CDR3 protein: CASSPQDRLGGYTF
CDR3 DNA: TGTGCCAGCAGTCCACAGGACAGGTTAGGTGGCTACACCTTC

clone size: .
J gene: TRBJ2-3
V gene: TRBV19
D gene: TRBD2
CDR3 protein: CASRTSGGLTDTQYF
CDR3 DNA: TGTGCCAGTAGAACTAGCGGGGGGCTTACAGATACGCAGTATTTT

clone size: few
J gene: TRBJ2-1
V gene: TRBV5-6
D gene: TRBD2
CDR3 protein: CASSSAYGTSGSYNEQFF
CDR3 DNA: TGTGCCAGCAGCTCGGCGTACGGGACTAGCGGGAGTTACAATGAGCAGTTCTTC

clone size: .
J gene: TRBJ1-1
V gene: TRBV5-5
D gene: .
CDR3 protein: CASSSRTEAFF
CDR3 DNA: TGTGCCAGCAGCTCCCGCACTGAAGCTTTCTTT

clone size: once
J gene: TRBJ1-5
V gene: TRBV6-2/TRBV6-3
D gene: TRBD1
CDR3 protein: CASSGDRVGQPQHF
CDR3 DNA: TGTGCCAGCAGTGGAGACAGGGTTGGCCAGCCCCAGCATTTT

clone size: .
J gene: TRBJ2-7
V gene: TRBV4-1
D gene: .
CDR3 protein: CASSQGGSLNSYEQYF
CDR3 DNA: TGCGCCAGCAGCCAAGGAGGGAGTCTGAACTCCTACGAGCAGTACTTC

clone size: .
J gene: TRBJ2-7
V gene: TRBV19
D gene: .
CDR3 protein: CASSIAQGGEQYF
CDR3 DNA: TGTGCCAGTAGTATCGCTCAGGGGGGAGAGCAGTACTTC

clone size: once
J gene: TRBJ1-5
V gene: TRBV7-9
D gene: .
CDR3 protein: CASSPTAYQPQHF
CDR3 DNA: TGTGCCAGCAGCCCGACAGCTTATCAGCCCCAGCATTTT

clone size: .
J gene: TRBJ2-2
V gene: TRBV18
D gene: TRBD2
CDR3 protein: CASSPAGGATGELFF
CDR3 DNA: TGTGCCAGCTCTCCAGCCGGGGGGGCCACCGGGGAGCTGTTTTTT

clone size: .
J gene: TRBJ1-2
V gene: TRBV7-2
D gene: .
CDR3 protein: CASSPTGPYGYTF
CDR3 DNA: TGTGCCAGCAGCCCTACAGGGCCCTATGGCTACACCTTC

clone size: .
J gene: TRBJ1-1
V gene: TRBV5-1
D gene: TRBD1
CDR3 protein: CASSLSDRVEAFF
CDR3 DNA: TGCGCCAGCAGCTTGTCCGACAGGGTTGAAGCTTTCTTT

clone size: .
J gene: TRBJ1-1
V gene: TRBV27
D gene: TRBD1
CDR3 protein: CASSPWTGDSEAFF
CDR3 DNA: TGTGCCAGCAGTCCATGGACAGGGGACTCTGAAGCTTTCTTT

clone size: .
J gene: TRBJ2-3
V gene: TRBV2
D gene: TRBD2
CDR3 protein: CASSGLAGVRGDTQYF
CDR3 DNA: TGTGCCAGCAGTGGACTAGCGGGAGTGCGAGGGGATACGCAGTATTTT

clone size: .
J gene: TRBJ2-1
V gene: TRBV11-1
D gene: .
CDR3 protein: CASSLERLALYNEQFF
CDR3 DNA: TGTGCCAGCAGCTTAGAAAGGCTAGCGCTTTACAATGAGCAGTTCTTC

clone size: few
J gene: TRBJ2-1
V gene: TRBV5-1
D gene: .
CDR3 protein: CASSLAALNRATKLEWDNEQFF
CDR3 DNA: TGCGCCAGCAGCTTGGCCGCCCTAAACAGGGCGACTAAGTTAGAGTGGGACAATGAGCAGTTCTTC

clone size: .
J gene: TRBJ2-1
V gene: TRBV11-2
D gene: TRBD2
CDR3 protein: CASSSRTSLYNEQFF
CDR3 DNA: TGTGCCAGCAGCTCCCGGACTAGTCTCTACAATGAGCAGTTCTTC

clone size: .
J gene: TRBJ1-1
V gene: TRBV5-1
D gene: .
CDR3 protein: CASSLTDWNTEAFF
CDR3 DNA: TGCGCCAGCAGCTTGACCGACTGGAACACTGAAGCTTTCTTT

clone size: .
J gene: TRBJ2-3
V gene: TRBV28
D gene: .
CDR3 protein: CASSLLGGASDTQYF
CDR3 DNA: TGTGCCAGCAGTTTATTAGGCGGGGCCTCAGATACGCAGTATTTT

clone size: .
J gene: TRBJ2-3
V gene: TRBV11-2
D gene: .
CDR3 protein: CASSLGGQRTSTDTQYF
CDR3 DNA: TGTGCCAGCAGCTTAGGAGGACAGAGGACTAGCACAGATACGCAGTATTTT

clone size: .
J gene: TRBJ1-1
V gene: TRBV6-1
D gene: .
CDR3 protein: CASSESGRVGAFF
CDR3 DNA: TGTGCCAGCAGTGAAAGCGGGAGGGTTGGAGCTTTCTTT

clone size: few
J gene: TRBJ1-1
V gene: TRBV5-1
D gene: .
CDR3 protein: CASSQQINTEAFF
CDR3 DNA: TGCGCCAGCAGCCAACAAATCAACACTGAAGCTTTCTTT

clone size: .
J gene: TRBJ2-2
V gene: TRBV5-1
D gene: TRBD1
CDR3 protein: CTSSPVTGGRYTGELFF
CDR3 DNA: TGCACCAGCAGCCCCGTCACAGGGGGCCGTTACACCGGGGAGCTGTTTTTT

clone size: .
J gene: TRBJ2-5
V gene: TRBV5-1
D gene: .
CDR3 protein: CASSFGQGQETQYF
CDR3 DNA: TGCGCCAGCAGCTTTGGGCAGGGTCAAGAGACCCAGTACTTC

clone size: .
J gene: TRBJ2-3
V gene: TRBV29-1
D gene: .
CDR3 protein: CSVEAGESTDTQYF
CDR3 DNA: TGCAGCGTTGAAGCAGGGGAGAGCACAGATACGCAGTATTTT

clone size: .
J gene: TRBJ2-5
V gene: TRBV9
D gene: TRBD1
CDR3 protein: CASSFDRAGTQYF
CDR3 DNA: TGTGCCAGCAGCTTCGACAGGGCTGGGACCCAGTACTTC

clone size: .
J gene: TRBJ2-3
V gene: TRBV2
D gene: .
CDR3 protein: CASSAGTPSTDTQYF
CDR3 DNA: TGTGCCAGCAGCGCCGGGACACCGAGCACAGATACGCAGTATTTT

clone size: .
J gene: TRBJ2-7
V gene: TRBV10-2
D gene: TRBD2
CDR3 protein: CASSESGLAASYEQYF
CDR3 DNA: TGCGCCAGCAGTGAGTCTGGACTAGCGGCCTCCTACGAGCAGTACTTC

clone size: .
J gene: TRBJ1-2
V gene: TRBV5-1
D gene: .
CDR3 protein: CASSLATGSYTF
CDR3 DNA: TGCGCCAGCAGCTTGGCCACGGGTAGCTACACCTTC

clone size: .
J gene: TRBJ1-2
V gene: TRBV3-1/TRBV3-2
D gene: .
CDR3 protein: CASSHDTYGYTF
CDR3 DNA: TGTGCCAGCAGCCACGACACCTATGGCTACACCTTC

clone size: .
J gene: TRBJ2-2
V gene: TRBV5-1
D gene: TRBD2
CDR3 protein: CASGGTSDANTGELFF
CDR3 DNA: TGCGCCAGCGGGGGGACTAGCGACGCGAACACCGGGGAGCTGTTTTTT

clone size: .
J gene: TRBJ2-1
V gene: TRBV25-1
D gene: .
CDR3 protein: CASSPGQIYNEQFF
CDR3 DNA: TGTGCCAGCAGTCCAGGACAGATTTACAATGAGCAGTTCTTC

clone size: few
J gene: TRBJ2-7
V gene: TRBV9
D gene: TRBD2
CDR3 protein: CASSVAGTSGYEQYF
CDR3 DNA: TGTGCCAGCAGCGTAGCGGGGACTAGCGGTTACGAGCAGTACTTC

clone size: .
J gene: TRBJ2-4
V gene: TRBV24-1
D gene: TRBD1
CDR3 protein: CATYRGRFIQYF
CDR3 DNA: TGTGCCACCTACAGGGGGCGCTTCATTCAGTACTTC

clone size: .
J gene: TRBJ2-2
V gene: TRBV6-5
D gene: .
CDR3 protein: CASSPRSGELFF
CDR3 DNA: TGTGCCAGCAGCCCAAGGAGCGGGGAGCTGTTTTTT

clone size: once
J gene: TRBJ1-2
V gene: TRBV3-1/TRBV3-2
D gene: .
CDR3 protein: CASSQGRGHNYGYTF
CDR3 DNA: TGTGCCAGCAGCCAAGGGCGGGGCCATAACTATGGCTACACCTTC

clone size: once
J gene: TRBJ2-1
V gene: TRBV4-1
D gene: TRBD2
CDR3 protein: CASSTQRGRSYNEQFF
CDR3 DNA: TGCGCCAGCAGCACCCAGCGGGGGCGCTCCTACAATGAGCAGTTCTTC

clone size: .
J gene: TRBJ1-1
V gene: TRBV5-4
D gene: TRBD1
CDR3 protein: CASRKNRGPDTEAFF
CDR3 DNA: TGTGCCAGCAGAAAAAACAGGGGACCTGACACTGAAGCTTTCTTT

clone size: few
J gene: TRBJ2-2
V gene: TRBV7-3
D gene: TRBD2
CDR3 protein: CASSSGLAGALGELFF
CDR3 DNA: TGTGCCAGCAGCTCTGGACTAGCGGGAGCCCTCGGGGAGCTGTTTTTT

clone size: .
J gene: TRBJ1-6
V gene: TRBV6-2/TRBV6-3
D gene: .
CDR3 protein: CASSYSEGPSSGSPLHF
CDR3 DNA: TGTGCCAGCAGTTACTCGGAGGGCCCCTCGTCCGGGTCACCCCTCCACTTT

clone size: .
J gene: TRBJ2-5
V gene: TRBV7-3
D gene: TRBD1
CDR3 protein: CASSPGTGGSETQYF
CDR3 DNA: TGTGCCAGCAGCCCCGGGACAGGGGGTTCGGAGACCCAGTACTTC

clone size: .
J gene: TRBJ1-1
V gene: TRBV11-2
D gene: TRBD1
CDR3 protein: CASSPRDGTGGARAFF
CDR3 DNA: TGTGCCAGCAGCCCTCGAGATGGGACAGGGGGCGCGCGGGCTTTCTTT

clone size: few
J gene: TRBJ1-6
V gene: TRBV7-9
D gene: TRBD1
CDR3 protein: CASSFGQGNSPLHF
CDR3 DNA: TGTGCCAGCAGCTTCGGACAGGGAAATTCACCCCTCCACTTT

clone size: few
J gene: TRBJ1-1
V gene: TRBV5-1
D gene: TRBD1
CDR3 protein: CASSLAEDRPNTEAFF
CDR3 DNA: TGCGCCAGCAGCTTGGCCGAGGACAGGCCGAACACTGAAGCTTTCTTT

clone size: .
J gene: TRBJ2-7
V gene: TRBV4-3
D gene: .
CDR3 protein: CASSHLGPGYEQYF
CDR3 DNA: TGCGCCAGCAGCCACCTTGGGCCAGGGTACGAGCAGTACTTC

clone size: .
J gene: TRBJ2-1
V gene: TRBV6-4
D gene: TRBD2
CDR3 protein: CASALAGGRNEQFF
CDR3 DNA: TGTGCCAGTGCCTTAGCGGGAGGGCGCAATGAGCAGTTCTTC

clone size: many
J gene: TRBJ2-7
V gene: TRBV5-6
D gene: TRBD2
CDR3 protein: CASSLEIAGGYEQYF
CDR3 DNA: TGTGCCAGCAGCTTGGAAATAGCGGGGGGGTACGAGCAGTACTTC

clone size: .
J gene: TRBJ2-7
V gene: TRBV28
D gene: TRBD1
CDR3 protein: CASSLGTGVPHEQYF
CDR3 DNA: TGTGCCAGCAGCCTCGGGACAGGGGTTCCTCACGAGCAGTACTTC

clone size: .
J gene: TRBJ1-6
V gene: TRBV5-1
D gene: TRBD1
CDR3 protein: CASSLEGQNNSPLHF
CDR3 DNA: TGCGCCAGCAGCTTGGAGGGACAGAATAATTCACCCCTCCACTTT

clone size: .
J gene: TRBJ2-5
V gene: TRBV5-1
D gene: TRBD1
CDR3 protein: CASSFATGLKTQYF
CDR3 DNA: TGCGCCAGCAGCTTCGCGACAGGGTTAAAGACCCAGTACTTC

clone size: .
J gene: TRBJ1-1
V gene: TRBV14
D gene: .
CDR3 protein: CASGELAGGRAFF
CDR3 DNA: TGTGCCAGCGGGGAATTGGCGGGGGGAAGAGCTTTCTTT

clone size: .
J gene: TRBJ2-2
V gene: TRBV3-1/TRBV3-2
D gene: .
CDR3 protein: CASSPPPRGAGELFF
CDR3 DNA: TGTGCCAGCAGCCCCCCACCCAGGGGGGCCGGGGAGCTGTTTTTT

clone size: .
J gene: TRBJ2-7
V gene: TRBV28
D gene: TRBD2
CDR3 protein: CASSPESGLGINEQYF
CDR3 DNA: TGTGCCAGCAGCCCCGAGTCGGGACTAGGGATTAACGAGCAGTACTTC

clone size: .
J gene: TRBJ2-7
V gene: TRBV28
D gene: TRBD1
CDR3 protein: CASSPGQGTPYEQYF
CDR3 DNA: TGTGCCAGCAGTCCGGGACAGGGGACCCCCTACGAGCAGTACTTC

clone size: .
J gene: TRBJ1-1
V gene: TRBV10-3
D gene: TRBD1
CDR3 protein: CAISANQNRGRNTEAFF
CDR3 DNA: TGTGCCATCAGTGCTAACCAAAACAGGGGGAGGAACACTGAAGCTTTCTTT